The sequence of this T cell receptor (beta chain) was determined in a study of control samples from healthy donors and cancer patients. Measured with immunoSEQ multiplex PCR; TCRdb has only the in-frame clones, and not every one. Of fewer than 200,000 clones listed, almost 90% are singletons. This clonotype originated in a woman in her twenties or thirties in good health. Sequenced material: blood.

CDR3 amino acids: CASSLVGADTQYF. CDR3 sequence (DNA): TGTGCCAGCAGCTTGGTGGGGGCAGATACGCAGTATTTT. The rearrangement joins TRBV5-6 to TRBJ2-3, with D possibly being TRBD1 or TRBD2 (5 bases each). In germline, CDR1 is SGHDT, CDR2 YYEEEE. The ends were cut back, 0 bases at V and 4 bases at J, with 6 bases in the middle. This CDR3 has 13 residues.